This is a list of T cell receptor beta chains from one sample in a study of Graves' ophthalmopathy and Graves' hyperthyroidism. Each CDR3 protein is one row after TCRdb ran MiXCR on the multiplex PCR reads. The sample holds roughly 400,000 distinct CDR3 sequences, about 18% seen once. The sequenced sample was peripheral blood. These receptors were obtained from an adult woman with stable Graves' hyperthyroidism. Both conserved end residues are part of each CDR3. The D gene is left open where the match is weak. For some rows the clone size is stated as once, few or many, or as a class when expanded; others skip it.

cdr3_length: 14
v_call: TRBV12-3/TRBV12-4
d_call: NA
j_call: TRBJ2-2
clone_size: many
cdr3_nt: TGTGCCAGCAGTTTATCCCAGTACACCGGGGAGCTGTTTTTT
cdr3_aa: CASSLSQYTGELFF

cdr3_length: 15
v_call: TRBV6-1
d_call: TRBD2
j_call: TRBJ2-5
clone_size: once
cdr3_nt: TGTGCCAGCAGTCGGACTAGCGGGTACCAAGAGACCCAGTACTTC
cdr3_aa: CASSRTSGYQETQYF

cdr3_length: 12
v_call: TRBV5-1
d_call: NA
j_call: TRBJ2-5
clone_size: many
cdr3_nt: TGCGCCAGCAGCCTGTACTACGGGACCCAGTACTTC
cdr3_aa: CASSLYYGTQYF

cdr3_length: 16
v_call: TRBV27
d_call: NA
j_call: TRBJ2-4
clone_size: many
cdr3_nt: TGTGCCAGCAGTCCCTTGCCCGGCCGGCCCAAAAACATTAAGTACTTC
cdr3_aa: CASSPLPGRPKNIKYF

cdr3_length: 15
v_call: TRBV6-1
d_call: NA
j_call: TRBJ1-1
clone_size: many
cdr3_nt: TGTGCCAGCACGCTTAACCAGGAATTGAACACTGAAGCTTTCTTT
cdr3_aa: CASTLNQELNTEAFF

cdr3_length: 13
v_call: TRBV24-1
d_call: NA
j_call: TRBJ2-7
clone_size: many
cdr3_nt: TGTGTCACAAGGGGCGCATACTCCTACGAGCAGTACTTC
cdr3_aa: CVTRGAYSYEQYF

cdr3_length: 18
v_call: TRBV18
d_call: NA
j_call: TRBJ1-1
clone_size: few
cdr3_nt: TGTGCCAGCTCACCCCAACGCGTTCCGCGGAACCAGAACACTGAAGCTTTCTTT
cdr3_aa: CASSPQRVPRNQNTEAFF

cdr3_length: 15
v_call: TRBV7-3
d_call: NA
j_call: TRBJ1-6
clone_size: NA
cdr3_nt: TGTGCCAGCAGCTTAACCATTGGGGGGAGGAATCCCCTCCACTTT
cdr3_aa: CASSLTIGGRNPLHF

cdr3_length: 14
v_call: TRBV24-1
d_call: NA
j_call: TRBJ2-4
clone_size: many
cdr3_nt: TGTGCCACCAGTGTGGGGGACCCGAAAAACATTCAGTACTTC
cdr3_aa: CATSVGDPKNIQYF

cdr3_length: 16
v_call: TRBV2
d_call: NA
j_call: TRBJ1-5
clone_size: many
cdr3_nt: TGTGCCAGCACCAGGCGAAGAGGGGTGGGGAATCAGCCCCAGCATTTT
cdr3_aa: CASTRRRGVGNQPQHF

cdr3_length: 15
v_call: TRBV7-3
d_call: TRBD2
j_call: TRBJ2-7
clone_size: many
cdr3_nt: TGTGCCAGCAGCCGGAGACTAGCGGGAGTCTACGAGCAGTACTTC
cdr3_aa: CASSRRLAGVYEQYF

cdr3_length: 14
v_call: TRBV4-1
d_call: NA
j_call: TRBJ2-7
clone_size: many
cdr3_nt: TGCGCCAGCAGCCAAGTCGGTGTCTCCTACGAGCAGTACTTC
cdr3_aa: CASSQVGVSYEQYF

cdr3_length: 16
v_call: TRBV5-1
d_call: TRBD1
j_call: TRBJ2-5
clone_size: many
cdr3_nt: TGCGCCAGCAGCTTGGTTTACATGACAGGGCAAGAGACCCAGTACTTC
cdr3_aa: CASSLVYMTGQETQYF

cdr3_length: 19
v_call: TRBV5-1
d_call: TRBD2
j_call: TRBJ2-7
clone_size: few
cdr3_nt: TGCGCCAGCAGCTTGCTCCCCAGGACTAGCGGGAGTCACCCCTACGAGCAGTACTTC
cdr3_aa: CASSLLPRTSGSHPYEQYF

cdr3_length: 19
v_call: TRBV2
d_call: TRBD2
j_call: TRBJ2-7
clone_size: many
cdr3_nt: TGTGCCAGCATGGTTCCCGACCCACACGGGAGGATGAGCTCCTACGAGCAGTACTTC
cdr3_aa: CASMVPDPHGRMSSYEQYF

cdr3_length: 14
v_call: TRBV24-1
d_call: NA
j_call: TRBJ1-1
clone_size: many
cdr3_nt: TGTGCCACCAGGGGCGGTGGTATGAACACTGAAGCTTTCTTT
cdr3_aa: CATRGGGMNTEAFF

cdr3_length: 18
v_call: TRBV6-5
d_call: TRBD2
j_call: TRBJ2-5
clone_size: many
cdr3_nt: TGTGCCAGCAGTTACCAGAGTAGACTAGCGGGAGCCCAAGAGACCCAGTACTTC
cdr3_aa: CASSYQSRLAGAQETQYF

cdr3_length: 12
v_call: TRBV24-1
d_call: NA
j_call: TRBJ2-2
clone_size: many
cdr3_nt: TGTGCCACCAGTACAGGGTTCGGGGAGCTGTTTTTT
cdr3_aa: CATSTGFGELFF

cdr3_length: 17
v_call: TRBV7-9
d_call: NA
j_call: TRBJ1-5
clone_size: many
cdr3_nt: TGTGCCAGCAGCTACTGGATGGGGAGGGGGGTCGGTCAGCCCCAGCATTTT
cdr3_aa: CASSYWMGRGVGQPQHF

cdr3_length: 15
v_call: TRBV4-3
d_call: NA
j_call: TRBJ2-5
clone_size: many
cdr3_nt: TGCGCCAGCAGCCAAGGGCAGGGGTGGCGAGAGACCCAGTACTTC
cdr3_aa: CASSQGQGWRETQYF

cdr3_length: 13
v_call: TRBV2
d_call: NA
j_call: TRBJ2-7
clone_size: many
cdr3_nt: TGTGCCAGCAGTGTAGGGGGGTCCCACGAGCAGTACTTC
cdr3_aa: CASSVGGSHEQYF

cdr3_length: 11
v_call: TRBV30
d_call: NA
j_call: TRBJ2-7
clone_size: NA
cdr3_nt: TGTGCCTGGAGGGGTGTCTACGAGCAGTACTTC
cdr3_aa: CAWRGVYEQYF

cdr3_length: 15
v_call: TRBV12-3/TRBV12-4
d_call: NA
j_call: TRBJ2-6
clone_size: many
cdr3_nt: TGTGCCAGCAGTTTATGGGGCTCTGGGGCCAACGTCCTGACTTTC
cdr3_aa: CASSLWGSGANVLTF